Listed below are T cell receptor beta chains from one sample, sequenced in a study of cytomegalovirus exposure and HLA in healthy donors. Assay: immunoSEQ multiplex PCR; the TCRdb copy retains only in-frame clones and omits some. In the table there are tens of thousands of clones, about 83% of which are singletons. Specimen: PBMCs. The receptors were gathered from a human donor in good health. CDR3s include the opening cysteine and the closing phenylalanine or tryptophan. D genes are given only for firm matches. A row's size may be missing; if present it is once, few, many or a size class.

TRBJ2-6 - few TRBV29-1 CSVEAPQGGKANVLTF TGCAGCGTTGAAGCACCACAGGGAGGGAAGGCCAACGTCCTGACTTTC
TRBJ1-6 - few TRBV4-2 CASSLGGGSNSPLHF TGTGCCAGCAGCCTGGGGGGGGGAAGTAATTCACCCCTCCACTTT
TRBJ2-3 - - TRBV5-1 CASSFAGAGTDTQYF TGCGCCAGCAGCTTCGCGGGGGCGGGGACAGATACGCAGTATTTT
TRBJ2-7 - - TRBV20-1 CSASGPYEQYF TGCAGTGCTAGCGGTCCCTACGAGCAGTACTTC
TRBJ2-7 TRBD2 - TRBV5-6 CASSLGLAGGEQYF TGTGCCAGCAGCTTGGGACTAGCGGGGGGTGAGCAGTACTTC
TRBJ2-5 TRBD2 few TRBV5-5 CASSEGLAGQETQYF TGTGCCAGCAGCGAGGGACTAGCGGGGCAAGAGACCCAGTACTTC
TRBJ2-5 - - TRBV19 CASSIGGTAGTQYF TGTGCCAGTAGTATAGGTGGCACTGCGGGGACCCAGTACTTC
TRBJ2-1 TRBD2 - TRBV4-3 CASSQEGVAGGPYNEQFF TGCGCCAGCAGCCAAGAAGGAGTAGCGGGGGGGCCCTACAATGAGCAGTTCTTC
TRBJ2-2 TRBD2 - TRBV4-1 CASSQVAGDTGELFF TGCGCCAGCAGCCAGGTAGCGGGAGATACCGGGGAGCTGTTTTTT
TRBJ2-1 - - TRBV29-1 CSARVDRDEQFF TGCAGCGCACGGGTCGATCGGGATGAGCAGTTCTTC
TRBJ2-3 - - TRBV7-6 CASSLERTDFGTDTQYF TGTGCCAGCAGCTTAGAACGAACCGACTTTGGCACAGATACGCAGTATTTT
TRBJ2-7 - - TRBV11-2 CASSFPGSSYEQYF TGTGCCAGCAGCTTCCCCGGGAGCTCCTACGAGCAGTACTTC
TRBJ2-1 - - TRBV19 CASSSTDYNEQFF TGTGCCAGTAGTTCGACAGACTACAATGAGCAGTTCTTC
TRBJ2-1 TRBD1 - TRBV6-4 CASSASTGGNEQFF TGTGCCAGCAGTGCCTCGACAGGGGGCAATGAGCAGTTCTTC
TRBJ1-1 TRBD1 - TRBV11-3 CASSLGRGIYLMVNTEAFF TGTGCCAGCAGCTTAGGCAGGGGGATCTATCTTATGGTGAACACTGAAGCTTTCTTT
TRBJ1-4 - - TRBV2 CASSEALGGGYEKLFF TGTGCCAGCAGTGAAGCGCTCGGCGGGGGGTATGAAAAACTGTTTTTT
TRBJ2-1 TRBD2 once TRBV7-2 CASRQTSGTLNEQFF TGTGCCAGCAGACAGACTAGCGGAACCCTGAATGAGCAGTTCTTC
TRBJ1-5 - - TRBV2 CASSAIPGASNQPQHF TGTGCCAGCAGTGCGATCCCAGGGGCGAGCAATCAGCCCCAGCATTTT
TRBJ1-1 - - TRBV2 CASLTVLGLTLKTEAFF TGTGCCAGCCTCACAGTGTTGGGCCTGACCTTGAAAACTGAAGCTTTCTTT
TRBJ1-2 - - TRBV5-1 CASSLRGFGEGYTF TGCGCCAGCAGCCTAAGGGGGTTCGGGGAGGGCTACACCTTC
TRBJ1-2 TRBD1 - TRBV7-2 CASSPRQGAGGYTF TGTGCCAGCAGCCCACGACAGGGGGCGGGAGGCTACACCTTC
TRBJ2-5 - - TRBV7-3 CASSWAHQETQYF TGTGCCAGCAGCTGGGCTCATCAAGAGACCCAGTACTTC